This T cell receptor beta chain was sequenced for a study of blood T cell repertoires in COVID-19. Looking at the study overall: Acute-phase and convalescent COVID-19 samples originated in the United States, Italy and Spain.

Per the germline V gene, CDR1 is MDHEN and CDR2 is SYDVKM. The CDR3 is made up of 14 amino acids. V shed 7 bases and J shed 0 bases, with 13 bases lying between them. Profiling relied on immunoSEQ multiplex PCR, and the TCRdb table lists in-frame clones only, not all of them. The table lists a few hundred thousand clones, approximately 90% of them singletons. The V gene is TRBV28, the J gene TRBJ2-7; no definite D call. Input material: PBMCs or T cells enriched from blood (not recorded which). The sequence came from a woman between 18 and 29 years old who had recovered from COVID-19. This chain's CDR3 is CASIGAQSSYEQYF. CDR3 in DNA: TGTGCCAGCATAGGAGCTCAAAGCTCCTACGAGCAGTACTTC.